This TCR beta chain was identified during a study of T cell responses to AZD1222 COVID-19 vaccine. About the study: The analysis combined second doses at about 4 or about 12 weeks.

V gave up 7 bases and J gave up 3 bases, with 10 bases separating them. The CDR3 contains 12 residues. The germline gives CDR1 SEHNR, CDR2 FQNEAQ (reference sequence). Note on this clone: Its antigen remains unknown.

Assay: immunoSEQ multiplex PCR; the TCRdb copy retains only in-frame clones and omits some. The repertoire holds around 250,000 clones, with 80% to 95% as singletons. Broader study findings: As reported, nearly half of all spike-specific TCRs target variant regions that are unmutated. Spike-specific TCR breadth and depth rose after two AZD1222 doses. White British donors predominated, females outnumbered males, and clonal diversity was possibly underestimated.

The clonotype originates from an adult in good health. Sequencing was performed on peripheral blood, taken on day 0 of AZD1222 vaccination. The J gene is TRBJ2-7, the V gene TRBV7-9, with D tentatively TRBD2 (5 bases). CDR3 in amino acids: CASTSLDYEQYF. The CDR3 DNA reads as TGTGCCAGCACCTCACTAGACTACGAGCAGTACTTC.